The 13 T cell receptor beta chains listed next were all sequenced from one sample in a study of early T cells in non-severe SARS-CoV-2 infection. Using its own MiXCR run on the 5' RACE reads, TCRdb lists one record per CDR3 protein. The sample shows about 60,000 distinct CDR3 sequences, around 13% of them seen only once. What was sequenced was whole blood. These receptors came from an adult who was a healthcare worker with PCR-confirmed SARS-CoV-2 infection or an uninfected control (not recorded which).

The CDR3 sequence is CASSLDRGRYEQFF. CDR3 coding DNA: TGTGCCAGCAGCTTAGATAGGGGGCGGTATGAGCAGTTCTTC. V is TRBV11-2 and J is TRBJ2-1; TRBD1 matches 7 bases. The germline V gene has CDR1 SGHAT and CDR2 FQNNGV. V gave up 0 bases and J gave up 8 bases; unmatched junction bases: 4. The CDR3 is 14 residues long. The variable domain in full, with the rest retrieved from reference TRBV11-2 and TRBJ2-1, is EAGVAQSPRYKIIEKRQSVAFWCNPISGHATLYWYQQILGQGPKLLIQFQNNGVVDDSQLPKDRFSAERLKGVDSTLKIQPAKLEDSAVYLCASSLDRGRYEQFFGPGTRLTVL.

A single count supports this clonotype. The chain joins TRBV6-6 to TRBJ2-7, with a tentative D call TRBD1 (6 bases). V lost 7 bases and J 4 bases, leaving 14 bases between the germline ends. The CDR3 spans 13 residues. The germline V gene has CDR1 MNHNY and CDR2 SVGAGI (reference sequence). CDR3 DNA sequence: TGTGCCAGCAAGGGGGACCTCTTGTACGAGCAGTACTTC. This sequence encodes CASKGDLLYEQYF.

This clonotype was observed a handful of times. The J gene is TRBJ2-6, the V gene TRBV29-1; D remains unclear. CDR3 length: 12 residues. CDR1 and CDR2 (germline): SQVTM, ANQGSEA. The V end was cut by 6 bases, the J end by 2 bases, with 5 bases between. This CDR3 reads CSVITGANVLTF. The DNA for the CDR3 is TGCAGCGTAATCACTGGGGCCAACGTCCTGACTTTC.

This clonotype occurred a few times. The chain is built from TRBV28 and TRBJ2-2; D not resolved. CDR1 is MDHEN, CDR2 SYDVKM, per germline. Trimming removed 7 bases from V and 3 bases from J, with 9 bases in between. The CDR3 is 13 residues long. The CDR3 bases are TGTGCCAGCACACAGTGGGACACCGGGGAGCTGTTTTTT. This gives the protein CASTQWDTGELFF.

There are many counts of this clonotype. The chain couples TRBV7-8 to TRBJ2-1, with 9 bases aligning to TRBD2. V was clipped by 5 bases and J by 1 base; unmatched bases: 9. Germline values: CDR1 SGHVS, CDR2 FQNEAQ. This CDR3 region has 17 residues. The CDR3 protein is CASSGQGGGASYNEQFF. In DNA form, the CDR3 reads TGTGCCAGCAGCGGTCAGGGCGGGGGGGCTTCCTACAATGAGCAGTTCTTC.

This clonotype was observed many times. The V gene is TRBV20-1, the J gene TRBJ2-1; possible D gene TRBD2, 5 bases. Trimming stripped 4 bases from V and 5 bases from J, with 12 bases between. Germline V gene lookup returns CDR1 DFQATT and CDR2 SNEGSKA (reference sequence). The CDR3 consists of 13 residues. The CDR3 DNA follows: TGCAGTGCTATTTCGTCGGGGAACAATGAGCAGTTCTTC. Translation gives CSAISSGNNEQFF.

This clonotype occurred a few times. The CDR3 sequence is CASSFPRSSGGTKETQYF. The DNA of the CDR3 is TGTGCCAGCAGCTTTCCCCGCTCTAGCGGGGGAACTAAAGAGACCCAGTACTTC. The chain combines TRBV7-2 with TRBJ2-5; 10 bases line up with TRBD2. The germline V gene encodes CDR1 SGHTA and CDR2 FQGNSA. V trimming: 3 bases; J trimming: 3 bases; junction bases outside the gene matches: 13. CDR3 length: 18 amino acids.

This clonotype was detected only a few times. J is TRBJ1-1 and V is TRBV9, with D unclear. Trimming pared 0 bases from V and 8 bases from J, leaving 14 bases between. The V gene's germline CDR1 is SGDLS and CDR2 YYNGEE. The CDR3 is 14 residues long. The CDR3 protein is CASSVVGVGGEAFF. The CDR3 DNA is TGTGCCAGCAGCGTAGTCGGGGTTGGAGGGGAAGCTTTCTTT.

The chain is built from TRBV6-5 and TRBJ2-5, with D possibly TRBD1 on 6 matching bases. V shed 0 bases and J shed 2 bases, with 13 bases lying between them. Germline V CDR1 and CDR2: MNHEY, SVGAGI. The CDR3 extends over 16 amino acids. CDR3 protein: CASSYSIQRGQETQYF. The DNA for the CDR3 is TGTGCCAGCAGTTACTCGATCCAGAGGGGGCAAGAGACCCAGTACTTC.

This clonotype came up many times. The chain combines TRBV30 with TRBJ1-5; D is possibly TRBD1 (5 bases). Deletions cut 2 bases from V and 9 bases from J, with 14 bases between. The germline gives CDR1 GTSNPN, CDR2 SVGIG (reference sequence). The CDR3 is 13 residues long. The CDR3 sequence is CAWSSGPGGPQHF. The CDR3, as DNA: TGTGCCTGGAGTTCGGGACCGGGCGGGCCCCAGCATTTT.

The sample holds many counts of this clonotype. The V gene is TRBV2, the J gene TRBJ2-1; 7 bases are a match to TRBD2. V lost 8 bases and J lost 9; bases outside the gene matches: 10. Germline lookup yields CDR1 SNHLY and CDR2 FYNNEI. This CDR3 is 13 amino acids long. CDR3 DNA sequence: TGTGCCAGCGCTCGTGGGAGGGGCAGTGAGCAGTTCTTC. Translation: CASARGRGSEQFF.

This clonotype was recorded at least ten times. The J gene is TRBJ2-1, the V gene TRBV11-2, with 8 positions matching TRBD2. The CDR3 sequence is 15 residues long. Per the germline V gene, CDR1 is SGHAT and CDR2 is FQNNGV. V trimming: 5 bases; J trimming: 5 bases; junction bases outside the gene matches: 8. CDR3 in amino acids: CASSLTVGGDNEQFF. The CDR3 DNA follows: TGTGCCAGCAGCCTAACTGTCGGGGGGGACAATGAGCAGTTCTTC.

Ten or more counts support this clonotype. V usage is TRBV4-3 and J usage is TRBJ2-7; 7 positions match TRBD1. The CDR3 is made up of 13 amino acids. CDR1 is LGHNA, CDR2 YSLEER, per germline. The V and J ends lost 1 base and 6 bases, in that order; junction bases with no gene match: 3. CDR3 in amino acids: CASSQGQGREQYF. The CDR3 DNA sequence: TGCGCCAGCAGCCAAGGACAGGGTCGCGAGCAGTACTTC.